This record concerns one T cell receptor beta chain sequence. This record belongs to a study of OX40 agonist ivuxolimab in advanced cancers. V lost 6 bases, J lost 2 bases, and 14 bases lay in between. Germline CDR1 MNHEY, CDR2 SMNVEV (reference sequence). The CDR3 length is 14 residues. Libraries were prepared by immunoSEQ multiplex PCR; TCRdb keeps only in-frame clonotypes and omits some of them. The sample contains about 69,000 clones, 65% to 80% of which appear only once. V and J are TRBV27 and TRBJ2-7; unclear D gene. The sample in question was CD4+ or CD8+ T cells sorted from blood, obtained in a trial of the OX40 agonist ivuxolimab. The receptor's source is an adult with an advanced solid tumor such as melanoma, head and neck, liver or kidney cancer. DNA of the CDR3: TGTGCCAGCAGGGGTGGCCCAGGCGCCTACGAGCAGTACTTC. Its protein is CASRGGPGAYEQYF.